This entry features one TCR beta chain sequence. The assay was immunoSEQ multiplex PCR, and TCRdb's table has in-frame clones only and misses some. The data contain about 62,000 clones, approximately 76% of them singletons. CDR3 length equals 14 residues. Trimming took off 5 bases at V and 8 bases at J, with 15 bases between the two ends. The germline gives CDR1 MNHEY, CDR2 SVGAGI. The data originate from a study of radiotherapy plus CTLA-4 blockade in lung cancer. The receptor was derived from a human donor with non-small cell lung cancer who had a complete response to radiotherapy plus ipilimumab. Sample: peripheral blood, taken from a patient treated with radiotherapy plus ipilimumab. The chain recombines TRBV6-5 with TRBJ1-4; D may be TRBD1 (6 bases). In DNA form, the CDR3 reads TGTGCCAGCAGTCGACAGGCGTATGGGGAAAAACTGTTTTTT. Amino acids: CASSRQAYGEKLFF.